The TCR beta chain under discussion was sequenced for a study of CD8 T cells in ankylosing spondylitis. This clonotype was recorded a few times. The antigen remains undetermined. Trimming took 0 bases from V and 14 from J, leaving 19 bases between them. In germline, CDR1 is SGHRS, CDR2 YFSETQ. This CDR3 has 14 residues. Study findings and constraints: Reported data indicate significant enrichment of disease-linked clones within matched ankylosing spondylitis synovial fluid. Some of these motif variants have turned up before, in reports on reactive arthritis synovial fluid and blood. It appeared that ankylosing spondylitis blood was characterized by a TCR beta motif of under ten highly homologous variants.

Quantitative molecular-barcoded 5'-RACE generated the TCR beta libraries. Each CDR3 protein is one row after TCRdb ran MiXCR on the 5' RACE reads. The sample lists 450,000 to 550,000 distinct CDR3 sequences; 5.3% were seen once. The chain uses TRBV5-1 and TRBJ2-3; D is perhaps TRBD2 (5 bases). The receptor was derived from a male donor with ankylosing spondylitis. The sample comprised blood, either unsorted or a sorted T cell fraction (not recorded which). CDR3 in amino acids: CASSLETTGSTRYF. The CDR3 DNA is TGCGCCAGCAGCTTGGAGACCACGGGGTCGACTCGGTATTTT.